Below, one T cell receptor (beta chain) is given with its context. Sequencing was performed with immunoSEQ multiplex PCR; in TCRdb, only in-frame clones are kept and a portion is missing. The profile covers about 170,000 clones, with roughly 80% appearing a single time and around 4.8% taken by the ten largest. The trim removed 5 bases at V and 5 bases at J, leaving 8 bases unmatched. This CDR3 region has 15 residues. Germline CDR1 is SEHNR and CDR2 is FQNEAQ (reference sequence). These data are taken from a study of blood T cell repertoires in COVID-19. For the study at large: COVID-19 samples collected from the United States, Italy and Spain covered acute and convalescent phases. T cells, B-cell-depleted T cells, or PBMCs supplied cDNA or gDNA.

In assigning cohorts, the study relied on participant-reported clinical history. The chain uses TRBV7-9 and TRBJ1-2, with 10 nucleotides matching TRBD1. The receptor comes from a woman between 50 and 59 years old who had recovered from COVID-19. The sample taken for sequencing was PBMCs or T cells enriched from blood (not recorded which). CDR3 in amino acids: CASSPGQGGWYGYTF. As DNA, the CDR3 is TGTGCCAGCAGCCCCGGACAGGGGGGTTGGTATGGCTACACCTTC.